This entry is about one T cell receptor (beta chain). Its target is not known. This record belongs to a study of STAT3 mutations in large granular lymphocyte leukemia. The study's findings and limits: Every T-LGLL patient had at least one immunodominant TCRbeta clonotype.

The V end lost 3 bases, the J end lost 5 bases, and 8 bases lay between the germline ends. The germline gives CDR1 SGHAT, CDR2 FQNNGV. The CDR3 contains 12 residues. Average productive template count per sample was roughly 40,000. Generated by immunoSEQ multiplex PCR, the TCRdb table keeps only in-frame clones and is missing some. Here the sample spans approximately 6,600 clones, approximately 54% being singletons. Specimen: peripheral blood mononuclear cells. This TCR derives from a boy between 5 and 17 years old with T-cell large granular lymphocyte leukemia. Some clones in this sample may be carry-over from other donors' samples. This sequence joins TRBV11-2 and TRBJ2-7; tentative D call: TRBD2 (6 bases). The CDR3 nucleotides are TGTGCCAGCAGCTTCGGAGGGAACGAGCAGTACTTC. This codes for CASSFGGNEQYF.